Listed below are T cell receptor beta chains from one sample, sequenced in a study of cytomegalovirus exposure and HLA in healthy donors. Measured with immunoSEQ multiplex PCR; TCRdb has only the in-frame clones, and not every one. The sample gives over 70,000 clones, under 80% of which show up once; under 25% is in the top ten. The source material was PBMCs. The origin of the receptors is a man aged 25 to 45 in good health and CMV-seropositive. Both conserved end residues are part of each CDR3. The D gene is left open where the match is weak. Not every row has a clone size; where given, it reads once, few, many or a size class.

TRBV28	.	TRBJ2-1	.	12	CASSLTLEGPFF	TGTGCCAGCAGTTTAACTCTCGAGGGCCCGTTCTTC
TRBV28	.	TRBJ2-1	TRBD2	16	CASSYLTSGMYNEQFF	TGTGCCAGCAGTTACCTGACTAGCGGGATGTACAATGAGCAGTTCTTC
TRBV7-3	few	TRBJ2-1	.	16	CASSLTHGAGYGEQFF	TGTGCCAGCAGCTTAACGCATGGTGCAGGGTATGGTGAGCAGTTCTTC
TRBV19	.	TRBJ2-3	.	16	CASSPGRGRGTDTQYF	TGTGCCAGTAGTCCCGGCAGAGGCAGGGGAACAGATACGCAGTATTTT
TRBV25-1	.	TRBJ2-6	TRBD1	13	CASGTGGANVLTF	TGTGCCAGTGGGACAGGTGGGGCCAACGTCCTGACTTTC
TRBV5-4	few	TRBJ2-3	.	15	CASRVRTDHTDTQYF	TGTGCCAGCAGGGTTCGGACAGATCACACAGATACGCAGTATTTT
TRBV5-1	few	TRBJ1-1	TRBD1	14	CASTPTGENTEAFF	TGCGCCAGCACCCCGACAGGGGAGAACACTGAAGCTTTCTTT
TRBV30	.	TRBJ2-7	TRBD1	14	CAWSPGTGDYEQYF	TGTGCCTGGAGTCCGGGGACAGGGGATTACGAGCAGTACTTC
TRBV18	.	TRBJ1-3	.	15	CASSPGQYEGNTIYF	TGTGCCAGCTCCCCTGGACAGTACGAGGGAAACACCATATATTTT
TRBV7-8	few	TRBJ1-1	TRBD1	16	CASSEYRGEVTTEAFF	TGTGCCAGCAGCGAATACAGGGGTGAGGTTACCACTGAAGCTTTCTTT